There are a few counts of the clone carrying this TCR beta chain. Its target is not known. This record comes from a study of early T cells in non-severe SARS-CoV-2 infection. In the study overall: Bulk RNA isolated from unsorted whole blood underwent sequencing; chains were not paired.

V lost 4 bases, J lost 0 bases, and 7 bases lay in between. The germline V gene has CDR1 SGHAT and CDR2 FQNNGV. CDR3 length equals 13 residues. The study's findings and limits: The matching step, a VDJdb search, favored anti-spike CD8 responses and missed private and CD4 specificities.

Researchers attached unique molecular identifiers to individual cDNA molecules. TCRdb itself ran the 5' RACE reads through MiXCR, one entry per CDR3 protein. This sample carries tens of thousands of distinct CDR3 sequences, roughly 6% of them seen once, and the ten largest clones take around 7.7%. The sequencing here drew on whole blood, taken at baseline. This chain links TRBV11-2 with TRBJ2-7; D ambiguous. The receptor's source is an adult who was a healthcare worker with PCR-confirmed SARS-CoV-2 infection or an uninfected control (not recorded which). The CDR3 nucleotides are TGTGCCAGCAGCTCGACCCTCTCCTACGAGCAGTACTTC. Translated, it gives CASSSTLSYEQYF.